This section outlines one T cell receptor (beta chain) sequence together with its context. This clone's antigen is unknown. No clone much larger than this one lies a single base away; base qualities are absent. The sample's time point label, decoded: baseline before first vaccination. Vaccinee samples came from UK trials COV001 and COV002, including a single-blind randomized controlled phase 2/3 trial of AZD1222 (ChAdOx1 nCoV-19) in healthy adults. For TCRbeta chain sequencing, PBMC samples were collected from trial participants at day 0 and at day 28 after the second dose. The CDR3 regions of human TCRbeta chains were analyzed by immunosequencing. On the authors' methods: TCRs in the repertoires were matched against a reference library of SARS-CoV-2-specific TCRs that had been generated with the MIRA antigen-specificity platform. Breadth was defined as the fraction of unique TCRs that were SARS-CoV-2-associated. Depth was defined as the fraction of total T cells that were SARS-CoV-2-associated. Using the MIRA data, each spike-specific TCR was mapped to the spike region that the TCR reacts to and placed in a CD4 or CD8 class. Log10-transformed breadth and depth values were compared by one-way ANOVA with Sidak's multiple comparisons tests. The immuneACCESS repertoire file appears here via TCRdb, limited to in-frame rearrangements. These files lack a portion of the clones; in checked studies, under half of the deficit traces to unresolved V genes, and the cause of the others is not known. D and trimming come from the DNA, and the V and J calls and clone size come from that table. Recorded for this sample are about 120,000 clones; 70% to 90% of them occurred a single time. The ten largest clones capture 9% to 9.5% of the sample.

Via the germline V gene (reference sequence), CDR1 is MNHEY and CDR2 SMNVEV. Trimming takes 6 bases from V and 7 bases from J, and the germline ends sit 18 bases apart. CDR3 length: 14 amino acids, cysteine to phenylalanine. Only the CDR3 region is kept as DNA, spanning 42 bases read in frame from base 1. This specimen belongs to a study of T cell responses to AZD1222 COVID-19 vaccine (dated by TCRdb to about 2021). With respect to the entire study: AZD1222 recipients with second doses at about 4 weeks or about 12 weeks were pooled, because spike-specific TCR depth and breadth did not differ between schedules. Trial participants were enrolled into age subgroups of 18-55, 56-69 and 70-plus years, which contained approximately 150, 28 and 58 TCR-sequenced participants, respectively. A total of about 250 trial participants underwent TCR sequencing, of whom 200 to 220 had received two doses of AZD1222 and some 26 had received two doses of the MenACWY control vaccine. On the study overall, not on this receptor specifically: Spike-specific TCR breadth and depth rose significantly after two AZD1222 doses compared with day 0 and with MenACWY recipients. Participants were mostly white British and included more females than males, and it was suggested by the authors that clonal diversity may have been underestimated. Because no day 14 peak-response samples were available, the repertoires could be characterized only after the peak T cell response. In the small 56-69-year group, the increase in depth fell short of significance, most likely because of low power. Vaccine-associated CD4 TCRs spanned the whole spike protein, with dominant responses in regions 160-218 and 743-854. Conclusions about previously exposed vaccinees were limited because only six AZD1222 recipients were SARS-CoV-2 seropositive at baseline. Reportedly, almost half of the unique spike-specific TCRs recognized epitopes lying outside the regions that are mutated in the B.1.351 and B.1.1.7 variants.

The input for sequencing was peripheral blood, taken on day 0 of AZD1222 vaccination. The sequence came from an adult in good health. The sequence links TRBV27 to TRBJ1-2; the D gene is possibly TRBD1, with 5 bases matching. The CDR3 here reads CASRGTRSVGGYTF. In nucleotide form, the sequence is TGTGCCAGCAGAGGGACCCGATCGGTTGGTGGCTACACCTTC.